The 28 T cell receptor beta chains below come from one sample, sequenced in a study of blood T cell repertoires in COVID-19. TCRdb's copy holds only in-frame clones and misses some; the assay was immunoSEQ multiplex PCR. The data show under 350,000 clones, approximately 83% seen once. The sample was PBMCs or T cells enriched from blood (not recorded which). Receptors were obtained from a woman aged 35 to 49 with acute COVID-19.

The J gene is TRBJ2-2, the V gene TRBV15; tentative D call: TRBD2 (6 bases). Trimming shortened V by 1 base and J by 0 bases, and 9 bases separated the two germline ends. The CDR3 runs to 16 residues. The V gene's germline CDR1 is LNHNV and CDR2 YYDKDF (reference sequence). DNA of the CDR3: TGTGCCACCAGCAGAGGACTAGAAGCGAACACCGGGGAGCTGTTTTTT. Translated: CATSRGLEANTGELFF.

The CDR3 loop reads CASSLDGRGLNTF. Here the CDR3 DNA reads TGTGCCAGCAGCTTAGATGGCAGGGGCCTTAACACCTTC. The chain uses TRBV7-9 and TRBJ1-2; weak D call: TRBD1 (6 bases). The germline gives CDR1 SEHNR, CDR2 FQNEAQ (reference sequence). The V end lost 1 base, the J end lost 12 bases, and 15 bases lay between the germline ends. The CDR3 length is 13 residues.

This clone turned up a few times. The V call is TRBV7-3, the J call TRBJ1-1, with TRBD1 as a possible D gene (5 bases). Germline CDR1 and CDR2: SGHTA and FQGTGA. The CDR3 totals 14 residues. V was shortened by 2 bases and J by 0 bases, with 7 bases between the two germline ends. In DNA form, the CDR3 reads TGTGCCAGCAGCTTACAGGGCTTGAACACTGAAGCTTTCTTT. It codes for CASSLQGLNTEAFF. Full variable domain (outside the CDR3, taken from reference TRBV7-3 and TRBJ1-1): GAGVSQTPSNKVTEKGKYVELRCDPISGHTALYWYRQSLGQGPEFLIYFQGTGAADDSGLPNDRFFAVRPEGSVSTLKIQRTERGDSAVYLCASSLQGLNTEAFFGQGTRLTVV.

The chain employs TRBV19 and TRBJ1-3, with D unclear. Germline CDR1 and CDR2: LNHDA and SQIVND (reference sequence). Trimming stripped 3 bases from V and 0 bases from J, with 6 bases between. The length of the CDR3 is 14 residues. CDR3 DNA sequence: TGTGCCAGTAGTATGAACAGCTCTGGAAACACCATATATTTT. It codes for CASSMNSSGNTIYF.

CDR3 sequence: CASSQVGGARTDTQYF. The CDR3 DNA is TGTGCCAGCAGCCAAGTCGGCGGGGCACGCACAGATACGCAGTATTTT. This sequence joins TRBV14 and TRBJ2-3; a possible D gene is TRBD2 (6 bases). This CDR3 contains 16 residues. Germline V gives CDR1 SGHDN, CDR2 FVKESK. Trimming shortened V by 1 base and J by 1 base, and 12 bases separated the two germline ends.

V usage is TRBV27 and J usage is TRBJ1-6, with TRBD1 as a possible D gene (6 bases). CDR1 is MNHEY and CDR2 is SMNVEV in the germline V gene (reference sequence). The CDR3 is made up of 12 amino acids. Trimming removed 5 bases at V and 9 bases at J, with 8 bases between. CDR3 protein: CASSAGVSPLHF. In nucleotides, the CDR3 is TGTGCCAGCAGTGCAGGGGTTTCACCCCTCCACTTT.

The gene calls are TRBV9 and TRBJ1-2; TRBD1 matches at 12 bases. CDR1 and CDR2 from the germline V gene are SGDLS and YYNGEE. The CDR3 has 16 residues. Germline trimming cut 2 bases from V and 7 bases from J; bases unmatched to any gene: 9. CDR3 loop: CASSVGTGGRSGGYTF. As DNA, the CDR3 is TGTGCCAGCAGCGTCGGGACAGGGGGCCGTAGCGGTGGCTACACCTTC.

The chain couples TRBV3-1 (or the pseudogene TRBV3-2) to TRBJ2-1; 9 positions agree with TRBD1. Per the germline V gene, CDR1 is LGHDT and CDR2 is YNNKEL (reference sequence). The CDR3 extends over 14 amino acids. Germline trimming cut 5 bases from V and 10 bases from J; bases unmatched to any gene: 9. The CDR3, as DNA: TGTGCCAGCAGCGGCTGGACAGGGGCCTGGGAGCAGTTCTTC. The encoded protein is CASSGWTGAWEQFF.

The chain links TRBV6-2 or TRBV6-3 to TRBJ1-1; D call uncertain. The CDR3 loop spans 15 amino acids. Germline lookup yields CDR1 MNHEY and CDR2 SVGEGT. V lost 0 bases, J lost 1 base, and 9 bases lay in between. CDR3 in amino acids: CASSYSLATNTEAFF. The CDR3 region has the DNA TGTGCCAGCAGTTACTCGTTGGCAACGAACACTGAAGCTTTCTTT.

The genes are TRBV5-8 and TRBJ1-1; a possible D gene is TRBD1 (5 bases). Germline V lookup: CDR1 SGHTS, CDR2 YDEGEE. CDR3 length: 15 residues. The V and J ends lost 3 bases and 0 bases respectively, with 12 bases between them. The CDR3 loop is CASSSGQGLNTEAFF. CDR3 DNA: TGTGCCAGCAGCTCTGGCCAGGGTTTGAACACTGAAGCTTTCTTT.

The chain has TRBV5-3 and TRBJ2-2; D is perhaps TRBD2 (5 bases). Being an ORF, TRBV5-3 has a function that is uncertain. Trimming shortened V by 1 base and J by 3 bases, and 16 bases separated the two germline ends. This CDR3 is 17 amino acids long. CDR3 residues: CARSLLARYRYTGELFF. DNA for the CDR3: TGTGCCAGAAGCTTGTTAGCGAGGTACCGTTACACCGGGGAGCTGTTTTTT.

The chain is built from TRBV9 and TRBJ2-6; weak D call: TRBD1 (5 bases). Germline CDR1 and CDR2: SGDLS and YYNGEE. The length of the CDR3 is 15 residues. V was clipped by 4 bases and J by 0 bases, with 8 bases between them. The CDR3 spells CASSPQGSGANVLTF. The CDR3 DNA follows: TGTGCCAGCAGCCCCCAGGGCTCTGGGGCCAACGTCCTGACTTTC.

The chain uses TRBV7-9 and TRBJ2-7; TRBD2 matches 7 bases. Germline values: CDR1 SEHNR, CDR2 FQNEAQ (reference sequence). Trimming cost V 4 bases and J 7 bases; bases outside gene matches: 1. This CDR3 region has 11 residues. The CDR3 region has the DNA TGTGCCAGCAGCTCGGGACTAGAGCAGTACTTC. The encoded protein is CASSSGLEQYF. Together with reference TRBV7-9 and TRBJ2-7, the CDR3 gives the full variable domain: DTGVSQNPRHKITKRGQNVTFRCDPISEHNRLYWYRQTLGQGPEFLTYFQNEAQLEKSRLLSDRFSAERPKGSFSTLEIQRTEQGDSAMYLCASSSGLEQYFGPGTRLTVT.

The CDR3 sequence: CASSFNLAGAYNEQFF. For the CDR3, the DNA is TGTGCCAGCAGCTTCAACCTAGCGGGAGCTTACAATGAGCAGTTCTTC. This chain joins TRBV7-2 and TRBJ2-1, with 10 bases lining up with TRBD2. CDR3 length: 16 amino acids. J was trimmed by 4 bases and V by 3 bases; bases with no gene match: 6. CDR1 is SGHTA, CDR2 FQGNSA, per germline.

The CDR3 DNA follows: TGTGCCAGCGTGTCGTCTGACAGGCCTTATGGCTACACCTTC. Translating gives CASVSSDRPYGYTF. This sequence joins TRBV6-6 and TRBJ1-2, with D possibly being TRBD1 (6 bases). Trimming shortened V by 8 bases and J by 5 bases, and 18 bases separated the two germline ends. CDR3 length: 14 residues. Germline CDR1 and CDR2: MNHNY and SVGAGI (reference sequence).

The chain links TRBV9 to TRBJ2-2; D remains ambiguous. Germline CDR1 SGDLS, CDR2 YYNGEE. The CDR3 runs 13 residues. Trimming took off 0 bases at V and 6 bases at J, with 6 bases between the two ends. CDR3 in amino acids: CASSVDLAGELFF. The CDR3 DNA reads as TGTGCCAGCAGCGTAGATCTCGCCGGGGAGCTGTTTTTT.

This clone was counted between two and nine times. The chain is built from TRBV4-3 and TRBJ1-5; unclear D gene. Germline V gene lookup returns CDR1 LGHNA and CDR2 YSLEER. The germline V and J ends were trimmed by 0 bases and 0 bases, with 15 bases remaining between them. The CDR3 has 18 residues. The CDR3: CASSQDRYAPDSNQPQHF. As DNA, the CDR3 is TGCGCCAGCAGCCAAGATCGGTATGCCCCTGATAGCAATCAGCCCCAGCATTTT.

The gene calls are TRBV3-1 (or the pseudogene TRBV3-2) and TRBJ1-1, with 8 bases identical to TRBD1. V lost 3 bases to trimming and J lost 3 bases; unmatched junction nucleotides: 3. The length of the CDR3 is 14 residues. CDR1 is LGHDT and CDR2 is YNNKEL in the germline V gene (reference sequence). The CDR3, as DNA: TGTGCCAGCAGCCAGCAGACAGGGGACACTGAAGCTTTCTTT. This sequence encodes CASSQQTGDTEAFF.

This clone showed up just a few times. The chain combines TRBV19 with TRBJ1-1, with TRBD1 matching 7 bases. The CDR3 sequence is 14 residues long. Germline V gene lookup returns CDR1 LNHDA and CDR2 SQIVND (reference sequence). Germline trimming cut 4 bases from V and 4 bases from J; bases unmatched to any gene: 6. The CDR3 coding sequence is TGTGCCAGTAGTAAGGTGCAGGGGGGCACTGAAGCTTTCTTT. As protein: CASSKVQGGTEAFF.

This chain links TRBV9 with TRBJ2-3; 8 bases agree with TRBD1. With 4 bases clipped from V and 4 bases from J, the junction kept 5 bases outside the gene matches. Germline CDR1 SGDLS, CDR2 YYNGEE. CDR3 size: 14 residues. CDR3 nucleotides: TGTGCCAGCAGCATTGGGACAGGAGCAGATACGCAGTATTTT. Amino acids: CASSIGTGADTQYF.

The chain links TRBV5-4 to TRBJ1-2; D gene unclear. Germline CDR1 is SGHNT and CDR2 is YYREEE (reference sequence). The CDR3 spans 14 residues. V was pared by 0 bases and J by 0 bases, with 6 bases between. CDR3 nucleotide sequence: TGTGCCAGCAGCTTGGAGAGAACTAACTATGGCTACACCTTC. Encoded protein: CASSLERTNYGYTF.

The chain links TRBV15 to TRBJ1-6, with no clear D. The ends were cut back, 0 bases at V and 5 bases at J, with 8 bases in the middle. This CDR3 comprises 15 residues. Germline assignment: CDR1 LNHNV and CDR2 YYDKDF (reference sequence). CDR3 DNA sequence: TGTGCCACCAGCAGAGAGAAACACGATAATTCACCCCTCCACTTT. This encodes CATSREKHDNSPLHF.

The chain has TRBV2 and TRBJ2-5, with D possibly matching TRBD2 (5 bases). The CDR3 extends over 15 amino acids. Germline loops: CDR1 SNHLY, CDR2 FYNNEI. Trimming left V 2 bases short and J 1 base short, with 11 bases between. Here the CDR3 reads CASSELAGLQETQYF. CDR3 coding DNA: TGTGCCAGCAGTGAATTGGCGGGCCTCCAAGAGACCCAGTACTTC.

Concerning this clone: An end of the junction differs from the germline gene, which may be a read error. The chain combines TRBV14 with TRBJ2-7; the D is unclear. The CDR3 is made up of 9 amino acids. Germline values: CDR1 SGHDN, CDR2 FVKESK. CDR3 nucleotides: TGTGCCAGCAGCCAAGGTGTCTCCTTC. Translated: CASSQGVSF.

This chain uses TRBV18 with TRBJ1-3; 11 nucleotides line up with TRBD1. The ends lost 5 bases at V and 1 base at J; junction bases unmatched: 7. Germline values: CDR1 KGHSH, CDR2 LQKENI. The CDR3 spans 17 residues. CDR3 sequence: CASSSYGQGASGNTIYF. As DNA, the CDR3 is TGTGCCAGCTCATCTTACGGACAGGGGGCGTCTGGAAACACCATATATTTT.

The chain employs TRBV28 and TRBJ1-1; 9 nucleotides line up with TRBD1. The CDR3 runs 15 residues. With V trimmed by 3 bases and J by 4 bases, 6 bases remained unmatched. Germline lookup yields CDR1 MDHEN and CDR2 SYDVKM. CDR3 protein: CASSFNRGPGTEAFF. The CDR3 region has the DNA TGTGCCAGCAGTTTCAACAGGGGGCCAGGCACTGAAGCTTTCTTT.

This chain connects TRBV15 to TRBJ2-2, with D maybe TRBD2 (6 bases). The germline V and J ends were trimmed by 0 bases and 4 bases, with 6 bases remaining between them. The CDR3 consists of 14 residues. Germline V CDR1 and CDR2: LNHNV, YYDKDF (reference sequence). The CDR3 DNA is TGTGCCACCAGCAGAGACGGGAGCACCGGGGAGCTGTTTTTT. It is translated as CATSRDGSTGELFF.

This clone appeared once. The junction shows a germline mismatch at one end, possibly a read error. The CDR3 loop reads CASSQEPPQAYGYIF. For the CDR3, the DNA is TGCGCCAGCAGCCAAGAGCCACCACAGGCCTATGGCTACATCTTC. The chain couples TRBV4-3 to TRBJ1-2, with a weak D call TRBD1 (5 bases). The germline CDR1 and CDR2 sequences are LGHNA and YSLEER. The CDR3 has 15 residues.